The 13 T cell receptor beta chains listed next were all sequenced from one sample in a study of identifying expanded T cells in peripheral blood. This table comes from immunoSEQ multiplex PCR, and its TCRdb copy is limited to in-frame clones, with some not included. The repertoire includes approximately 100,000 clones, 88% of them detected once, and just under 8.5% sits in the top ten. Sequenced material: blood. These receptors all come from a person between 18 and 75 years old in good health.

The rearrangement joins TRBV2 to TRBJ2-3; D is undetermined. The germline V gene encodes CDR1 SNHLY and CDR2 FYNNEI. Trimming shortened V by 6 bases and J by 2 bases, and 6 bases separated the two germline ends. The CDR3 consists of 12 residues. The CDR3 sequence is CASRVITDTQYF. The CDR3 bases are TGTGCCAGCAGAGTTATCACAGATACGCAGTATTTT.

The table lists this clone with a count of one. CDR3 bases: TGTGCCAGCATATCGGACAGGGGGAATGAAAAACTGTTTTTT. Translation: CASISDRGNEKLFF. This chain joins TRBV2 and TRBJ1-4; 10 bases align to TRBD1. V shed 7 bases, J shed 5 bases, and the junction held 4 bases outside the gene matches. The CDR3 spans 14 residues. The germline gives CDR1 SNHLY, CDR2 FYNNEI.

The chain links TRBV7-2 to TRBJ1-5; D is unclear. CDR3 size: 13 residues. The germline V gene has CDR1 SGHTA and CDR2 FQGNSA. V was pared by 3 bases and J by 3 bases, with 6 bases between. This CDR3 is CASSFQFNQPQHF. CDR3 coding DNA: TGTGCCAGCAGCTTCCAGTTCAATCAGCCCCAGCATTTT.

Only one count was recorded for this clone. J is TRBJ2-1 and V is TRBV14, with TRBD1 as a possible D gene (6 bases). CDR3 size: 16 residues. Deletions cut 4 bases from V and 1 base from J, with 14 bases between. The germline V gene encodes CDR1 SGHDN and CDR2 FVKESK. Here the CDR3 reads CASSRRPRGSYNEQFF. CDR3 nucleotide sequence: TGTGCCAGCAGCCGACGTCCCAGGGGATCCTACAATGAGCAGTTCTTC.

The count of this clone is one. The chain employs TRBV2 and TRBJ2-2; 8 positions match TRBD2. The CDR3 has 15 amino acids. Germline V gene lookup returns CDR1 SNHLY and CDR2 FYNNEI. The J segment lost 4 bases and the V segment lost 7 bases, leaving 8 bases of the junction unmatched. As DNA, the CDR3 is TGTGCCAGCAAAGGGCGGACTAGCTCCACCGGGGAGCTGTTTTTT. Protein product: CASKGRTSSTGELFF.

The CDR3 region is CATSVVQGTRNPYEQYF. CDR3 sequence (DNA): TGTGCCACCAGCGTCGTACAGGGGACGCGCAACCCCTACGAGCAGTACTTC. V usage is TRBV15 and J usage is TRBJ2-7, with TRBD1 matching 7 bases. The J segment lost 2 bases and the V segment lost 5 bases, leaving 15 bases of the junction unmatched. Germline values: CDR1 LNHNV, CDR2 YYDKDF (reference sequence). The CDR3 is 17 residues long.

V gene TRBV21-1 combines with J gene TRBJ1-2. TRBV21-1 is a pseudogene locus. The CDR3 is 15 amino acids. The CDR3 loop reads CASSKVPEGDYGYTF. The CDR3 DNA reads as TGTGCCAGCAGCAAAGTCCCGGAGGGGGACTATGGCTACACCTTC.

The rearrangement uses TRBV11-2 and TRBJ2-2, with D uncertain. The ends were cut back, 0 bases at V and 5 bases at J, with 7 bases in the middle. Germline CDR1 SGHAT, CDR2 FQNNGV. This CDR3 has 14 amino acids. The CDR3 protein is CASSLDLETGELFF. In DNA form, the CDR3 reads TGTGCCAGCAGCTTAGATCTTGAAACCGGGGAGCTGTTTTTT.

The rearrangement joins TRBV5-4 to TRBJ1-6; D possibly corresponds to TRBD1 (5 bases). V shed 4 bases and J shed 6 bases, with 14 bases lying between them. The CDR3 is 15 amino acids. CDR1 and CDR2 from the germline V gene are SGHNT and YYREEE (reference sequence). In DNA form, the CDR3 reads TGTGCCAGCAGCCCCCCGGGACCTCGTAATTCACCCCTCCACTTT. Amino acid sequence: CASSPPGPRNSPLHF.

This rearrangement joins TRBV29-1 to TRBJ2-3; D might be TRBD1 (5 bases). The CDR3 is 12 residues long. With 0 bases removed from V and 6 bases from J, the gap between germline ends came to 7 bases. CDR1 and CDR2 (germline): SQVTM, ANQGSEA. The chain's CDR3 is CSVEDGADTQYF. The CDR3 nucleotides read TGCAGCGTTGAAGATGGGGCGGATACGCAGTATTTT.

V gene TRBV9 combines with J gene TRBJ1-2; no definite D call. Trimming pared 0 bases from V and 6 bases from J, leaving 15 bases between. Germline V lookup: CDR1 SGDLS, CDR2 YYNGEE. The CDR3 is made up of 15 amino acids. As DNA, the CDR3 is TGTGCCAGCAGCGTAGGAGGCCCTTTGAGAGATGGCTACACCTTC. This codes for CASSVGGPLRDGYTF. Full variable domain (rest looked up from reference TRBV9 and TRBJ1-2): DSGVTQTPKHLITATGQRVTLRCSPRSGDLSVYWYQQSLDQGLQFLIQYYNGEERAKGNILERFSAQQFPDLHSELNLSSLELGDSALYFCASSVGGPLRDGYTFGSGTRLTVV.

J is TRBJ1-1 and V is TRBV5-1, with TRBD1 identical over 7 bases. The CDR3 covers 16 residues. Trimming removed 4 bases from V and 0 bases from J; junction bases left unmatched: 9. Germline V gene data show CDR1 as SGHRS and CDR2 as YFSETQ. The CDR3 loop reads CASSGGQALMNTEAFF. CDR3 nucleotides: TGCGCCAGCAGCGGTGGACAGGCCCTAATGAACACTGAAGCTTTCTTT.

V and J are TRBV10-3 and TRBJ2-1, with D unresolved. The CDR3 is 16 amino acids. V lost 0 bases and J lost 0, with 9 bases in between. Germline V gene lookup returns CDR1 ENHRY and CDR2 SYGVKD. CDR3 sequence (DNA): TGTGCCATCAGTGAGTCCTTTCAATCCTCCTACAATGAGCAGTTCTTC. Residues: CAISESFQSSYNEQFF.